This T cell receptor beta chain was documented in a study of CD8+ T cells in alopecia areata. Notes on the study in general: Across lesional scalp, and particularly alopecia totalis/universalis, clonality surpassed that of normal scalp. Alphabeta T cells residing in normal skin are also sequenced in scalp samples.

Sequencing relied on a cDNA template that was reverse transcribed from extracted RNA. Method: immunoSEQ multiplex PCR; TCRdb's copy keeps in-frame clones and lacks some. The table shows roughly 200,000 clones, with more than 55% occurring only once. Worth noting for this clone: Its target is not known.

The germline gives CDR1 MGHDK, CDR2 SYGVNS. The V end lost 3 bases, the J end lost 2 bases, and 16 bases lay between the germline ends. CDR3 length: 16 amino acids. CD4+ and CD8+ T cells were sorted from PBMCs. J is TRBJ2-5 and V is TRBV25-1, with D perhaps matching TRBD1 (7 bases). This TCR derives from a human donor in good health. The specimen was CD8+ T cells sorted from blood. CDR3 in DNA: TGTGCCAGCAGTGAGGGGGGAGGACAGGTGCAAGAGACCCAGTACTTC. Translating gives CASSEGGGQVQETQYF.